This T cell receptor (beta chain) was observed in a study of cytomegalovirus exposure and HLA in healthy donors (dated by TCRdb to 2017 to 2019). The study in broad terms: An earlier analysis of some 600 of the donors reported approximately 300 Gb of sequence data and around 120 million unique TCR beta sequences obtained from approximately 180 million T cells. An earlier analysis of about 620 of the donors applied high-throughput TCR beta sequencing to assess whether each TCR beta V gene segment acted as functional or pseudogenic. To predict cytomegalovirus infection status, the study combined high-throughput TCR immunosequencing, statistical association of individual TCRs with disease status, and machine learning. On average, over 200,000 unique TCR beta nucleotide sequences were sequenced per donor among some 430 genotyped donors of the cohort, with approximately 18% of those sequences being non-productive. Alongside the repertoire data, information on donor age, sex, ethnicity and CMV serostatus was compiled. About five DR-DQ haplotypes were treated as single units for association and clustering because of strong linkage in the cohort. Rather than drawing on any new phenotypic data, the later analysis identified candidate immune exposures from TCR beta sequences and the way those sequences occurred across donors. The number of donors typed differed by locus, with about 629-640 for A, B, C, DRB1 and DQB1, around 520 for DQA1, approximately 580 for DPA1, and around 430 for DPB1. All discovery cohort repertoires had been generated on a single sequencing platform. HLA typing covered class I and class II loci at four-digit resolution. The genetic ancestry cluster associated with self-reported Caucasian donors included 81% of the 398 genotyped donors. The study was designed to test whether signatures of past pathogen exposure could be identified by cataloging public T cell receptors. A later analysis re-examined previously published TCR beta repertoires from about 700 donors and added high-resolution HLA genotyping to investigate patterns of TCR occurrence. In a later genetic analysis, genome-wide SNP genotypes for about 65% of the roughly 670 donors were used, and that subset was treated as a discovery cohort. The study used immunosequencing to profile the T cell repertoires of approximately 690 subjects and linked those repertoires to cytomegalovirus serostatus. An early release covering 500 to 750 HLA-typed donors comprised about 300 gigabases of sequencing data and 85 million or so unique TCR sequences. A separate validation cohort of roughly 110 different subjects was used in addition to the roughly 640-subject first cohort. What the study reported, not specific to this receptor: Correlated functional status among segregating V segments might reflect linkage disequilibrium, but an unknown experimental factor could not be ruled out. At a false discovery rate of 0.05, a later analysis linked about 17,000 TCR beta sequences to specific HLA alleles. A later analysis found that HLA-associated TCR beta chains were more clonally expanded and had lower generation probabilities than equally common non-associated chains. The sequencing pipeline was judged likely to have produced a cluster of highly shared sequence variants as a technical artifact. Presence/absence analyses assumed roughly uniform sequencing depth across donors, an assumption that may not hold. Strong co-occurrence of HLA alleles, especially DR and DQ, made assigning TCR associations to individual alleles difficult. An association between a missense DCLRE1C variant and V-gene and J-gene trimming of TCR beta chains was found in a later genetic analysis and replicated in an independent cohort. The only immune exposure information available for the cohort was CMV serostatus. The classifier was reported to diagnose cytomegalovirus status with high specificity and sensitivity in both the original cohort and the validation cohort. In an earlier analysis of 450 to 750 of the donors, most TCR beta V segments appeared in productive rearrangements about 87% or about 30% of the time, broadly matching IMGT annotations. A further reported finding was that TCR beta sequences accurately predicted the HLA-A and HLA-B alleles for most subjects in the first cohort. Some IMGT-functional V segments, including TRBV6-2 and TRBV6-3, could not be distinguished by the 87-base-pair reads and were therefore excluded. HLA typing was unavailable for some donors at each locus, so association tests used only the typed subset. Some 16 rarely observed V segments, including chromosome 9 orphons, were excluded from the earlier analysis of just under 600 of the donors because counts were too low. In a later analysis, most CMV-associated TCR beta chains were found to appear HLA-restricted, with HLA associations seemingly driven largely by CMV exposure. In a later analysis, several top co-occurrence clusters were reported to appear linked to parvovirus B19, influenza, CMV and Epstein-Barr virus. This cohort had only TCR beta chains sequenced, and the lack of alpha or paired-chain data limited which features could be detected. In a later analysis, TCR association rates were found to vary across HLA loci, with the most associated TCRs seen for DRB1 alleles and the fewest for HLA-C alleles. A later genetic analysis reported fewer N-insertions in productive TCRs among donors in an Asian-associated ancestry cluster than the roughly 690-donor mean. Most TCR sequences were observed very rarely across donors, whereas some public TCRs were present in many individuals. The authors suggested that the approach could potentially be generalized to other disease states and immunological phenotypes. The study gave a list of about 150 TCR beta chains associated with cytomegalovirus. In vitro tests confirmed that a few of the cytomegalovirus-associated TCR beta chains recognize cytomegalovirus antigens.

The library relied on the immunoSEQ multiplex PCR assay. For the multiplex PCR, a mixture combining 60 forward primers for TCR Vbeta segments and 13 reverse primers for TCR Jbeta segments was used. A multiplex PCR assay on genomic DNA amplified the CDR3 region of rearranged TCR beta genes. Amplified TCR beta libraries were sequenced as 87-base-pair reads on the Illumina HiSeq System. As for the original processing: A later analysis counted about 80 million unique TCR beta chains across the roughly 700 repertoires, and some 11 million of these chains were shared by at least two donors. Raw reads were error-corrected and collapsed into unique sequences with a nearest-neighbor algorithm that merged closely related sequences to remove PCR and sequencing errors. To assign V, D and J gene segments, CDR3 sequences were aligned to IMGT reference sequences. Each retained sequence needed at least a six-nucleotide match to both a V gene segment and a J gene segment. A rearrangement was called productive if the CDR3 had no stop codons and remained in frame with V and J, and every other rearrangement was called non-productive. CDR3 was defined according to IMGT convention as the region running from the second conserved V-encoded cysteine to the conserved J-encoded phenylalanine. The earlier analysis of around 640 of the donors excluded sequences that lacked an unambiguous match to a single V gene segment. An earlier analysis of about 600 of the donors called V segments functional above 56.7% productive rearrangements and segregating when the between-donor standard deviation exceeded 5%. To diagnose cytomegalovirus status from the catalog of TCR beta chain sequences, a statistical classification framework was built. A later analysis assigned V and J genes by comparing TCR nucleotide sequences with IMGT/GENE-DB human TR gene sequences. A later analysis assigned CDR3 sequences and most-parsimonious VDJ recombination scenarios with the TCRdist pipeline. In a later analysis, each TCR beta chain was defined by its CDR3 amino acid sequence together with its V-gene family, and reads without a unique V-gene family were excluded. To address suspected cross-contamination and a sequencing artifact, a later analysis removed 592 highly shared, low-generation-probability nucleotide sequences. In a later analysis, a clonal expansion index was calculated for each public chain from normalized within-repertoire ranks of inferred template counts. In a later analysis, generation probabilities were computed using a VDJ recombination model fitted to out-of-frame rearrangements, and the results were checked against IGoR. Hypergeometric tests were used in a later analysis to score TCR-TCR, TCR-HLA and TCR-CMV co-occurrence, with a repertoire-size bias correction applied to the TCR pairs. False discovery rates were estimated in a later analysis by permuting HLA or CMV assignments 20 times. In a later analysis, co-occurring TCRs were grouped using DBSCAN, with TCRdist sequence similarity added in when clustering inside HLA-allele-positive subsets. Co-occurrence clustering excluded repertoires with fewer than 30,000 or more than 120,000 public chains, plus five with anomalous nucleotide sharing. Drawn from immuneACCESS, this table holds only the in-frame rearrangements with V and J called that TCRdb kept. Clones are partly lost; checked studies trace under half to an unresolved V gene and leave the rest unexplained. The DNA gave D and trimming, while V, J and clone size come from that table. This sample comprises some 130,000 clones, approximately 75% of them detected only once. In total, the top ten clones hold around 4.2% of the sample.

CDR1 and CDR2 are read off the germline V gene as SGHVS and FQNEAQ. Between the V and J ends, shortened by 5 bases and 0 bases respectively, the junction contains 16 bases. Counted from cysteine to phenylalanine, this CDR3 has 16 amino acids. Solely the CDR3 DNA is kept, with 48 bases framed from the first base. In total, more than 500 healthy bone marrow donors made up the cohort. At the time of sampling, every cohort member was nominally healthy, though immune exposures that went unrecorded were likely present. The donor was CMV seropositive and was included in the group of 270 or so seropositive cohort members. Each donor provided a peripheral blood sample, and peripheral blood mononuclear cells were used for TCR beta sequencing. The Qiagen DNeasy Blood Extraction Kit was used to extract genomic DNA from the blood cell samples. Turning to this clone: Its antigen specificity is not known. No base qualities exist here, and no much larger clone lies one base off it.

The chain couples TRBV7-8 to TRBJ1-2, with no reliable assignment of the D segment. The receptor was derived from a man aged 45 to 65 in good health and CMV-seropositive. Sequencing used PBMCs. CDR3 loop: CASSAARPIANYGYTF. The nucleotide sequence is TGTGCCAGCAGCGCAGCGCGACCGATAGCTAACTATGGCTACACCTTC.